This T cell receptor (beta chain) is drawn from a study of immune heterogeneity within non-small cell lung tumors. This clonotype is medium-sized. The authors used about 600 ng of bulk tumor genomic DNA per sample as template. Several biopsies were collected from each primary tumor during surgery. They were spaced as far apart as possible within the tumor mass. The study cohort was described as untreated, and its members had newly diagnosed non-small cell lung cancer. They went on to have curative surgery. For the TCR beta CDR3, multiplex PCR with 32 V and 13 J primers performed the amplification. TCRdb fed the multiplex PCR reads into MiXCR, producing one record per CDR3 protein. In the table there are fewer than 25,000 distinct CDR3 sequences, 25% to 30% of which are singletons. This CDR3 is built from 16 residues. Trimming stripped 2 bases from V and 0 bases from J, with 11 bases between. CDR1 and CDR2 (germline): WSHSY, SAAADI.

This chain joins TRBV10-2 and TRBJ1-5, with D possibly being TRBD1 (5 bases). The clonotype originates from a man aged 40-49 years with non-small cell lung cancer. Material for sequencing was lung tumor tissue. The CDR3 nucleotides are TGCGCCAGCAGTGAGGCCCCAGGGAATAGCAATCAGCCCCAGCATTTT. It translates to CASSEAPGNSNQPQHF.